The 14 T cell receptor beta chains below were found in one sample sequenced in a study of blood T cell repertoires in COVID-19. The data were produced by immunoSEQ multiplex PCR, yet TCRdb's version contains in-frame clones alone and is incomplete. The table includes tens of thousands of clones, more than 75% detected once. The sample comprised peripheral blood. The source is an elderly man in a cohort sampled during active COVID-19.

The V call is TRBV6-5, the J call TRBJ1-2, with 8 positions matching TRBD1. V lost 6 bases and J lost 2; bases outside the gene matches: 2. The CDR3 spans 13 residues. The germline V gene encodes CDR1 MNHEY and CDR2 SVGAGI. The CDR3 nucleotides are TGTGCCAGCAGCAGGGACAGGAACTATGGCTACACCTTC. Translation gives CASSRDRNYGYTF.

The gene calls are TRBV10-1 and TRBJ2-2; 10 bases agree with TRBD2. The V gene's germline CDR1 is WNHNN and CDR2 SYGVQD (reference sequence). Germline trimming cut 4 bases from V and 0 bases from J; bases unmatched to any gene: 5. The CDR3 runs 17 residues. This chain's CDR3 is CASSALAGSANTGELFF. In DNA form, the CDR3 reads TGCGCCAGCAGTGCACTAGCGGGGAGCGCGAACACCGGGGAGCTGTTTTTT.

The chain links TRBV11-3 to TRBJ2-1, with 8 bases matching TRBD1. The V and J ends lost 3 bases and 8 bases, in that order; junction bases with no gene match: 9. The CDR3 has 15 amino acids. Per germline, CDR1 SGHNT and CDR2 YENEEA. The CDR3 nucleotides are TGTGCCAGCAGCTTGGGGCAGGGGGCGATCGATGAGCAGTTCTTC. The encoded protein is CASSLGQGAIDEQFF.

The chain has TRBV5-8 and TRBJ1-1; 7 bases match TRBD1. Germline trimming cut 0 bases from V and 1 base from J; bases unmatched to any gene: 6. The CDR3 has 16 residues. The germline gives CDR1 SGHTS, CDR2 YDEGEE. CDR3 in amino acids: CASSLGQGLKNTEAFF. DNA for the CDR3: TGTGCCAGCAGCTTGGGACAGGGATTGAAGAACACTGAAGCTTTCTTT.

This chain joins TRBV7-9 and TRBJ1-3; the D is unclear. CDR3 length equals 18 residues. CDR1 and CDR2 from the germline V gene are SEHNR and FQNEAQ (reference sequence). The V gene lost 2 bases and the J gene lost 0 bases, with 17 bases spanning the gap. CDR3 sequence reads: CASSLTSPPPSSGNTIYF. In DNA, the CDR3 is TGTGCCAGCAGCTTAACGAGCCCTCCTCCTAGCTCTGGAAACACCATATATTTT.

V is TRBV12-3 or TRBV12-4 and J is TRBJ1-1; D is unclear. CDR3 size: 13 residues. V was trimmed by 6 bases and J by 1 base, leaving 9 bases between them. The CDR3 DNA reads TGTGCCAGCAGCCCTAATTGGAACACTGAAGCTTTCTTT. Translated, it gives CASSPNWNTEAFF.

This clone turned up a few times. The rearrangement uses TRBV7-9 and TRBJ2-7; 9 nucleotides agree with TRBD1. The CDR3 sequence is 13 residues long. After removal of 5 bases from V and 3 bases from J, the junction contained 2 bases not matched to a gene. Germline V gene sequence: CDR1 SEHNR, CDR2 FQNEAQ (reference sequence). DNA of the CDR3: TGTGCCAGCAGCGGGGGACAGGGCTACGAGCAGTACTTC. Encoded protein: CASSGGQGYEQYF.

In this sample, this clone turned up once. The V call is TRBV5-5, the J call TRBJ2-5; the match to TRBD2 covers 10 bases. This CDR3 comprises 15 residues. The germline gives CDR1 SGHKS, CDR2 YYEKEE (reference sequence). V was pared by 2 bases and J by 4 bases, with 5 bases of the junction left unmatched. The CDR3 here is CASSLAGGVGETQYF. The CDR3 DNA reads TGTGCCAGCAGCTTAGCGGGGGGGGTCGGAGAGACCCAGTACTTC.

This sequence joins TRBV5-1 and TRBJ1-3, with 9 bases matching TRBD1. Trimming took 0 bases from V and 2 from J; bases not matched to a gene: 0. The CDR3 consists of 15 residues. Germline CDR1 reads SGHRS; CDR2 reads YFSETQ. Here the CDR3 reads CASSLDRGPGNTIYF. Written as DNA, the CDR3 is TGCGCCAGCAGCTTGGACAGGGGGCCTGGAAACACCATATATTTT.

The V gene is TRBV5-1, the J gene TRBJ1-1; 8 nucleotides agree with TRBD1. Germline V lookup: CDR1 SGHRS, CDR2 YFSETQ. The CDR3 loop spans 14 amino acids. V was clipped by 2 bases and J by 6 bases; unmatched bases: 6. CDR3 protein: CASSFKTGVPEAFF. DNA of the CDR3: TGCGCCAGCAGCTTTAAGACAGGGGTCCCTGAAGCTTTCTTT.

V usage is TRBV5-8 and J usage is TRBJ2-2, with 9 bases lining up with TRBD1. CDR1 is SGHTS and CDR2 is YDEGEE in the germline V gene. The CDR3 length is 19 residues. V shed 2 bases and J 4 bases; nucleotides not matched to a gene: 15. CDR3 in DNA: TGTGCCAGCAGCTTCATCCGGGACAGGGCTCCGGGAGGCACCGGGGAGCTGTTTTTT. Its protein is CASSFIRDRAPGGTGELFF.

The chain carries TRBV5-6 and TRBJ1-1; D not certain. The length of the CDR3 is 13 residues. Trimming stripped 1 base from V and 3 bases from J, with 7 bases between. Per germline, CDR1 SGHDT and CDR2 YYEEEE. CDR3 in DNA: TGTGCCAGCAGCTTGCCTGCGGACACTGAAGCTTTCTTT. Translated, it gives CASSLPADTEAFF.

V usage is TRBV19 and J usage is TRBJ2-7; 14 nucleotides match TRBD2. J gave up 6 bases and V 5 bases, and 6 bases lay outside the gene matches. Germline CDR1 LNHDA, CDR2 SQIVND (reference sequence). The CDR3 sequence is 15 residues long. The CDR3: CASSVHGTSGSEQYF. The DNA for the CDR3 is TGTGCCAGTAGTGTCCACGGGACTAGCGGGAGCGAGCAGTACTTC. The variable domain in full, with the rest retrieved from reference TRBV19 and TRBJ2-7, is DGGITQSPKYLFRKEGQNVTLSCEQNLNHDAMYWYRQDPGQGLRLIYYSQIVNDFQKGDIAEGYSVSREKKESFPLTVTSAQKNPTAFYLCASSVHGTSGSEQYFGPGTRLTVT.

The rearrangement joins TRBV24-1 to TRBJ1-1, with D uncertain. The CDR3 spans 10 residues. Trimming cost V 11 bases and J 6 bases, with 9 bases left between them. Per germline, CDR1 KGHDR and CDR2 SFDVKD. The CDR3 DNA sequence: TGTGCCAAGAGGGCGCCTGAAGCTTTCTTT. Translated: CAKRAPEAFF.